This T cell receptor beta chain emerged from a study of T cells in localized non-small cell lung cancer. General observations from the study: Adjacent uninvolved lung had the highest clonality, suggesting focused antigen responses. Detection in adjacent lung was observed for a median around 55 of the top 100 tumor clones.

Libraries were prepared by immunoSEQ multiplex PCR; TCRdb keeps only in-frame clonotypes and omits some of them. Among 25,000 to 35,000 clones listed, 89% were seen once. This clone was seen a handful of times. The antigen is unknown. The ends lost 7 bases at V and 5 bases at J; junction bases unmatched: 10. This CDR3 has 15 residues. The germline V gene encodes CDR1 SGHRS and CDR2 YFSETQ. The sample here was peripheral blood, taken before any cancer treatment. The J gene is TRBJ1-1, the V gene TRBV5-1; 11 bases agree with TRBD1. The TCR was taken from a woman aged 40 to 75 with stage I lung adenocarcinoma. CDR3 loop: CASGQGARVDTEAFF. The CDR3 DNA reads TGCGCCAGCGGACAGGGGGCGCGGGTGGATACTGAAGCTTTCTTT. The complete variable domain, with remaining parts taken from reference TRBV5-1 and TRBJ1-1, reads KAGVTQTPRYLIKTRGQQVTLSCSPISGHRSVSWYQQTPGQGLQFLFEYFSETQRNKGNFPGRFSGRQFSNSRSEMNVSTLELGDSALYLCASGQGARVDTEAFFGQGTRLTVV.